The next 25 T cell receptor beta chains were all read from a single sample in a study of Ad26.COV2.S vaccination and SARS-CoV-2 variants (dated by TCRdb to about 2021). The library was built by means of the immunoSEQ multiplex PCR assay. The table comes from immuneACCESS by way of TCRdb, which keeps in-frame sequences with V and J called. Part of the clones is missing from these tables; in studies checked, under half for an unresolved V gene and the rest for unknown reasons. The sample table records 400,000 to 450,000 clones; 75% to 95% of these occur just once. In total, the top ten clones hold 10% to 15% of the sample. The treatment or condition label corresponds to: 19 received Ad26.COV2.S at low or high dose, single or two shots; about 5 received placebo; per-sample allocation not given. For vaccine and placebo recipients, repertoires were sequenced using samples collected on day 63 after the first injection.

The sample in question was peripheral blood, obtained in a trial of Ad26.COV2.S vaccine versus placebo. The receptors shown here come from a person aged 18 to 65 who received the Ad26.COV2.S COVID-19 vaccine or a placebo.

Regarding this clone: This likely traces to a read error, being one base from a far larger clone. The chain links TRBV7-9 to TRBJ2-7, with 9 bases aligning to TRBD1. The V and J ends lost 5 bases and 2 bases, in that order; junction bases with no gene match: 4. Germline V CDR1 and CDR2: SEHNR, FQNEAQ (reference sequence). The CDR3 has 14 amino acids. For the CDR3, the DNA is TGTGCCAGCAGCCCCGGGACAGGGACCTACGAGCAGTACTTC. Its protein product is CASSPGTGTYEQYF.

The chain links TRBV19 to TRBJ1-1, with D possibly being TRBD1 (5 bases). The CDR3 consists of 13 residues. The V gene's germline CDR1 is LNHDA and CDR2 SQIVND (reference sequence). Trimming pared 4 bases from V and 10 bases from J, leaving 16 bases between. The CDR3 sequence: CASSTTASGGAFF. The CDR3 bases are TGTGCCAGTAGTACGACAGCCTCCGGGGGAGCTTTCTTT.

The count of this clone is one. Here the CDR3 reads CSASGLAPYEQYF. CDR3 coding DNA: TGCAGTGCTAGTGGGTTAGCGCCCTACGAGCAGTACTTC. The V call is TRBV20-1, the J call TRBJ2-7, with a weak D call TRBD2 (5 bases). Looked up from germline, CDR1 is DFQATT and CDR2 is SNEGSKA (reference sequence). CDR3 length: 13 residues. Trimming took off 3 bases at V and 2 bases at J, with 11 bases between the two ends.

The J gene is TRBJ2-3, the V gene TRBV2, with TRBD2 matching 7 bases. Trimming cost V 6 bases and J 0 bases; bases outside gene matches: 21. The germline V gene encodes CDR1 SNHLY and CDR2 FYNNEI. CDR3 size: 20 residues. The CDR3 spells CASSVSLARGPDTSTDTQYF. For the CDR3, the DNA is TGTGCCAGCAGCGTATCACTAGCGCGGGGTCCTGATACTAGCACAGATACGCAGTATTTT.

The DNA for the CDR3 is TGCGCCAGCAGCCAAGATTTTCGTCCGGACTACCCCTACGAGCAGTACTTC. Translated, it gives CASSQDFRPDYPYEQYF. This chain connects TRBV4-3 to TRBJ2-7, with D possibly TRBD2 on 6 matching bases. This CDR3 is 17 amino acids long. V lost 0 bases and J lost 2, with 17 bases in between. Germline loops: CDR1 LGHNA, CDR2 YSLEER.

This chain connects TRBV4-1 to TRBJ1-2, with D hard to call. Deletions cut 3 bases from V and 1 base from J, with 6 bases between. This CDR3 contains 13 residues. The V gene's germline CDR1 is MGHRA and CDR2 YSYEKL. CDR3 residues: CASSQTLNYGYTF. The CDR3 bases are TGCGCCAGCAGCCAGACCCTTAACTATGGCTACACCTTC.

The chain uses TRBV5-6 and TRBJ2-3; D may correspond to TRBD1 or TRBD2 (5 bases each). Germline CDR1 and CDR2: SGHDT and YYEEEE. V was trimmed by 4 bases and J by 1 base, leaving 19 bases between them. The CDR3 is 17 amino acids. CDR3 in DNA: TGTGCCAGCAGCCTTTGGCCCCCCGGGGACGGCACAGATACGCAGTATTTT. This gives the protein CASSLWPPGDGTDTQYF.

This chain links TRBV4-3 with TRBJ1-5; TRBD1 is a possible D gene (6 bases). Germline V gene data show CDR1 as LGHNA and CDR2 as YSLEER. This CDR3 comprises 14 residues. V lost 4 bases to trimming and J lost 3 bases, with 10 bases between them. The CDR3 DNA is TGCGCCAGCAGCCCTGGACAGTACAATCAGCCCCAGCATTTT. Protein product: CASSPGQYNQPQHF.

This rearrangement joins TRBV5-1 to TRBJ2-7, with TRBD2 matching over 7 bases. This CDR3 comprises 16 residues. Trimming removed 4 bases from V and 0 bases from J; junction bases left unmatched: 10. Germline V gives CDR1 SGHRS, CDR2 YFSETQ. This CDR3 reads CASSRILAGSSYEQYF. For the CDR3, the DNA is TGCGCCAGCAGCAGGATCTTAGCGGGCAGCTCCTACGAGCAGTACTTC.

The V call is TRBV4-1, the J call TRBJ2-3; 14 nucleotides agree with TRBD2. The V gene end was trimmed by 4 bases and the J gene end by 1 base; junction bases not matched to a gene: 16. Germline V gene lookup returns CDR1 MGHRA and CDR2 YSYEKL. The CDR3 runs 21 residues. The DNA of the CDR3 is TGCGCCAGCAGCCCCCTATTAGGACTAGCGGGAGGATTGTCCGGCACAGATACGCAGTATTTT. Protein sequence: CASSPLLGLAGGLSGTDTQYF.

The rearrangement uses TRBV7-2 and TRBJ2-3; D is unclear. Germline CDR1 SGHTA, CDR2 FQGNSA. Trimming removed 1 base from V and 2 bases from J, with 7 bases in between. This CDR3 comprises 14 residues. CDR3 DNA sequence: TGTGCCAGCAGCTTAGGGGTAGCCACAGATACGCAGTATTTT. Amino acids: CASSLGVATDTQYF.

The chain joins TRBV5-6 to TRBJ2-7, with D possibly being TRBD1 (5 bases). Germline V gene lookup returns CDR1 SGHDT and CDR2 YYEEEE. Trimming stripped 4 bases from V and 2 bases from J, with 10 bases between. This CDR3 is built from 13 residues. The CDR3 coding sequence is TGTGCCAGCAGCCACTACAGGACCTACGAGCAGTACTTC. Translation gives CASSHYRTYEQYF.

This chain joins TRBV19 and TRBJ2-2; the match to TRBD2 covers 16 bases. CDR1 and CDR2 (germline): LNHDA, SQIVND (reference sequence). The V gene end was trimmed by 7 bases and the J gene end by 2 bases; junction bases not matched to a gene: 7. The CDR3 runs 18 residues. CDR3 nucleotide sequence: TGTGCCAGTAAGGGACTAGCGGGAGGGGCTGCAAACACCGGGGAGCTGTTTTTT. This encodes CASKGLAGGAANTGELFF. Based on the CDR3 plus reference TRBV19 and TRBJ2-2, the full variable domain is DGGITQSPKYLFRKEGQNVTLSCEQNLNHDAMYWYRQDPGQGLRLIYYSQIVNDFQKGDIAEGYSVSREKKESFPLTVTSAQKNPTAFYLCASKGLAGGAANTGELFFGEGSRLTVL.

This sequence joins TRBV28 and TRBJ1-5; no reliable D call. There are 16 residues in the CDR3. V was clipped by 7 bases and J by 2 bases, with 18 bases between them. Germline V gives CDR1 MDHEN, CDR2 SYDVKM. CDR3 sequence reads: CASIPGSSVGNQPQHF. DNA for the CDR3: TGTGCCAGCATCCCCGGGTCTTCGGTAGGCAATCAGCCCCAGCATTTT.

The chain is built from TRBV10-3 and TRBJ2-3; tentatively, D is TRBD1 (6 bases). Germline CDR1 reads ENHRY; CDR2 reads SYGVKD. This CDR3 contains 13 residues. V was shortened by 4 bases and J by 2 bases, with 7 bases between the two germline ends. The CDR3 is CAISGTDTDTQYF. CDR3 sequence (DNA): TGTGCCATCAGTGGGACAGACACAGATACGCAGTATTTT.

The CDR3 sequence: CASRGDRGSGNTIYF. The DNA of the CDR3 is TGTGCCAGCAGGGGGGACAGGGGCTCAGGAAACACCATATATTTT. The rearrangement joins TRBV6-5 to TRBJ1-3; 10 bases match TRBD1. CDR3 length equals 15 residues. From germline, CDR1 is MNHEY and CDR2 SVGAGI. V shed 6 bases, J shed 4 bases, and the junction held 6 bases outside the gene matches.

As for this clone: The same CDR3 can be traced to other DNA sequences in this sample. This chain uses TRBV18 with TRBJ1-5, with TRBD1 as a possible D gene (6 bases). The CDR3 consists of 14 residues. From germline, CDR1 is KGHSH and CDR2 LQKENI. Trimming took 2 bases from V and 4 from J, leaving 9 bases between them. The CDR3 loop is CASSPGTSNQPQHF. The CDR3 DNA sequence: TGTGCCAGCTCACCAGGGACAAGTAATCAGCCCCAGCATTTT.

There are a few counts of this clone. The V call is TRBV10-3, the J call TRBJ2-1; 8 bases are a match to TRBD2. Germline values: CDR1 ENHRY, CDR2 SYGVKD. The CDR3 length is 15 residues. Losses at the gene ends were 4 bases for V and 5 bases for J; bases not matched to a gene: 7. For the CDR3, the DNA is TGTGCCATCAGTGGAGGAGCGGGGGTAAACAATGAGCAGTTCTTC. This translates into CAISGGAGVNNEQFF.

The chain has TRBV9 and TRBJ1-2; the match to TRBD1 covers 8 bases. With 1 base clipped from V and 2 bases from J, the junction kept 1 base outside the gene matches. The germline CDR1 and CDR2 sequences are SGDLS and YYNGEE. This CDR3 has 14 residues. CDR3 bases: TGTGCCAGCAGCGTAACAGGGGGGAACTATGGCTACACCTTC. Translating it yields CASSVTGGNYGYTF.

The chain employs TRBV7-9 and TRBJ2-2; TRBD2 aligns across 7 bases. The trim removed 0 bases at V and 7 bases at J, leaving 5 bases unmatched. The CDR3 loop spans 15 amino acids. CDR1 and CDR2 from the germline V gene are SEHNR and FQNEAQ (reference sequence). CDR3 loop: CASSLAGGRSGELFF. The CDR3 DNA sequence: TGTGCCAGCAGCTTAGCGGGAGGGAGAAGCGGGGAGCTGTTTTTT.

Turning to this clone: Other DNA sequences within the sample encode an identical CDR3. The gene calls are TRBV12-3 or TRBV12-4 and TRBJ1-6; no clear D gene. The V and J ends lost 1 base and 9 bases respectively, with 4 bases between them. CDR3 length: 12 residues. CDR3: CASSLGGSPLHF. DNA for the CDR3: TGTGCCAGCAGTTTAGGGGGTTCACCCCTCCACTTT.

CDR3 in amino acids: CASSYSAGLYNEQFF. For the CDR3, the DNA is TGTGCCAGCAGTTACTCGGCAGGGCTGTACAATGAGCAGTTCTTC. The rearrangement uses TRBV6-5 and TRBJ2-1, with D tentatively TRBD1 (5 bases). CDR3 length: 15 residues. V dropped 0 bases and J dropped 4 bases, with 10 bases sitting between them. CDR1 is MNHEY and CDR2 is SVGAGI in the germline V gene.

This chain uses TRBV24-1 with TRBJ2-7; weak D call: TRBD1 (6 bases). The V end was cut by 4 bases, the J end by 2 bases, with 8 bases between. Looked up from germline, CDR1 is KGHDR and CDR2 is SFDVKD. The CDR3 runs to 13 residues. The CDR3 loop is CATSDGQTYEQYF. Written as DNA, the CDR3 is TGTGCCACCAGTGACGGACAGACCTACGAGCAGTACTTC.

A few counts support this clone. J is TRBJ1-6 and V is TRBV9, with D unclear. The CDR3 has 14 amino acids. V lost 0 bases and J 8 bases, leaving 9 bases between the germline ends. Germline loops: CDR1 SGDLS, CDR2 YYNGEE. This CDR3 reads CASSVVGSDSPLHF. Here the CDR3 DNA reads TGTGCCAGCAGCGTAGTGGGTTCCGATTCACCCCTCCACTTT.

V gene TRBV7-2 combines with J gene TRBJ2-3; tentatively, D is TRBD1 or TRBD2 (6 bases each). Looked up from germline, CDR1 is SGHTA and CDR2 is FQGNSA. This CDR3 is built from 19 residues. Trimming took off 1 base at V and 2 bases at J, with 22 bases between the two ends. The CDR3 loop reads CASSLDPHRRGTHTDTQYF. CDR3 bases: TGTGCCAGCAGCTTAGATCCCCACCGGAGGGGGACACACACAGATACGCAGTATTTT. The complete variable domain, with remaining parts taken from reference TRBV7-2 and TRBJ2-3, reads GAGVSQSPSNKVTEKGKDVELRCDPISGHTALYWYRQSLGQGLEFLIYFQGNSAPDKSGLPSDRFSAERTGGSVSTLTIQRTQQEDSAVYLCASSLDPHRRGTHTDTQYFGPGTRLTVL.